This T cell receptor (beta chain) was identified during a study of T cells after somatic rescue of genetic block. Clones were sequenced by immunoSEQ multiplex PCR, and TCRdb holds only the in-frame ones, with some missing. The profile shows 60,000 to 75,000 clones, 92% of them singletons. This clone has just one count. The TCR comes from a man in his forties. The sequencing input was peripheral blood mononuclear cells (PBMCs).

CDR3: CASRASGGSREQYF. CDR3 DNA sequence: TGTGCCAGCAGAGCTAGCGGGGGGTCTCGCGAGCAGTACTTC. The rearrangement uses TRBV2 and TRBJ2-7; 11 bases align to TRBD2. The J segment lost 6 bases and the V segment lost 6 bases, leaving 7 bases of the junction unmatched. Germline V gene data show CDR1 as SNHLY and CDR2 as FYNNEI. The CDR3 runs 14 residues.